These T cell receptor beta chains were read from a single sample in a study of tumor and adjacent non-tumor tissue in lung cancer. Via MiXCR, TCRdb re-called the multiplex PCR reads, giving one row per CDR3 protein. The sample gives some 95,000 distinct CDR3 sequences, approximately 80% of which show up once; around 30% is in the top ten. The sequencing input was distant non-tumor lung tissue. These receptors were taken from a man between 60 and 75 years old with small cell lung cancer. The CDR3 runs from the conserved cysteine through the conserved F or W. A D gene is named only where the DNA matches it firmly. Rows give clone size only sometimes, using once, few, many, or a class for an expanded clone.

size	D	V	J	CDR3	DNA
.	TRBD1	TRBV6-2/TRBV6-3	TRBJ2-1	CASTLGQGLLSEQIF	TGTGCAAGCACCCTGGGACAGGGTTTATTGTCTGAGCAGATCTTC
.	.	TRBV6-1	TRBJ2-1	CASSDAQSSYNEQFF	TGTGCCAGCAGTGACGCCCAAAGCTCCTATAATGAGCAGTTCTTC
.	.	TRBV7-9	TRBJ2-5	CASSFVTGVETQYF	TGTGCCAGCAGCTTTGTAACTGGAGTAGAGACCCAGTACTTC
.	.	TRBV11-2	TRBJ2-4	CASSLKAAGIQYF	TGTGCCAGCAGTTTAAAGGCAGCGGGCATTCAGTACTTC
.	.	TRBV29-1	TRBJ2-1	CSARFGGPLNEQFF	TGCAGCGCGAGATTCGGGGGGCCTCTCAATGAGCAGTTCTTC
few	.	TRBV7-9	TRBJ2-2	CASSPQPGELLF	TGTGCCAGCAGCCCGCAGCCGGGGGAGCTGCTTTTT
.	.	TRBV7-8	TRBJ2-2	CASSPGPRSTGELFF	TGTGCCAGCAGCCCCGGGCCCCGGAGCACCGGTGAGCTGTTTTTT
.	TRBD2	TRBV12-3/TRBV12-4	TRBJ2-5	CSSSLLAGGGKSQYF	TGTTCCAGCAGCCTACTAGCGGGAGGGGGAAAAAGCCAGTACTTC
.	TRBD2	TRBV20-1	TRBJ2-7	CRAEPGTSGPYEQYF	TGCAGAGCTGAACCCGGGACTAGTGGGCCCTACGAGCAGTACTTC
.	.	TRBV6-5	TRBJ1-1	CTSSYYGSSEAIF	TGTACCAGCAGTTACTACGGGTCATCAGAAGCTATCTTT
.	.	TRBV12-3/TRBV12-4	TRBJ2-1	CASSFCEISYNKQFF	TGTGCCAGCAGTTTTTGCGAAATCTCCTACAATAAGCAGTTCTTC
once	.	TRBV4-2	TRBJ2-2	CPSSQDLRANAGELFF	TGTCCCAGTAGCCAAGATCTCAGGGCAAACGCCGGGGAACTGTTTTTT
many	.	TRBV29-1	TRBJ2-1	CSVEPRDAPGEQFF	TGCAGCGTTGAGCCCCGGGACGCCCCCGGTGAGCAGTTCTTC
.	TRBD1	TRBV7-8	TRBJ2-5	CTSSRDRGETQYF	TGTACCAGCAGTCGAGACAGGGGAGAGACCCAGTACTTC
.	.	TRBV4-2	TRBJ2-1	CVSSQPQNRGGDQFF	TGTGTCAGCAGCCAACCGCAAAATCGAGGGGGTGACCAGTTCTTC
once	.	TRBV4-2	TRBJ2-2	CASNQEWGRTGELFF	TGTGCCAGCAACCAAGAGTGGGGTAGGACCGGGGAGCTGTTTTTT
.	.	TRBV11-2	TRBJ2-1	CASSFVWDYEQFF	TGTGCCAGCAGCTTTGTGTGGGACTATGAGCAGTTCTTC
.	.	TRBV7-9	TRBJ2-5	CASSLRTRGQETQYF	TGTGCCAGCAGCCTTAGAACGAGAGGACAAGAGACCCAGTATTTC
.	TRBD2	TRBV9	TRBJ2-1	CASSALSGLENEQFF	TGTGCCAGCAGCGCCCTATCGGGACTAGAAAATGAGCAGTTCTTC
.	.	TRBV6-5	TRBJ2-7	CTSSYSAKLVREQYF	TGTACCAGCAGTTACTCGGCCAAACTCGTACGCGAGCAGTACTTC
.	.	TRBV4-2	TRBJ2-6	CASGRDNSGTNVLTF	TGTGCCAGCGGCCGGGACAACTCTGGGACCAACGTCCTGACTTTC
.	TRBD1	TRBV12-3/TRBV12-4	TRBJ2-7	CANSLRGTGYEQYF	TGTGCCAACAGCCTCAGGGGGACGGGCTACGAGCAGTACTTC
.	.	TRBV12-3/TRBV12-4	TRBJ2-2	CASCLSPGSTGELFF	TGTGCCAGCTGTTTGTCACCGGGAAGCACCGGGGAGCTGTTTTTT
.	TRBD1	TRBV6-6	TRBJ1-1	CASRDRGEYTEAFF	TGTGCCAGCAGGGACAGGGGTGAGTACACTGAAGCTTTCTTT
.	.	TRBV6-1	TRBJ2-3	CASSDRGDVVTRYF	TGTGCCAGCAGTGACAGGGGGGATGTGGTTACGCGGTATTTT
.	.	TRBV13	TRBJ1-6	CASSDNEGHNSPLHF	TGTGCCAGTAGCGACAACGAGGGTCATAATTCACCCCTCCATTTT
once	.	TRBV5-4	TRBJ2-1	CASSPPVGLEQFF	TGTGCCAGCAGCCCCCCTGTGGGACTTGAGCAGTTCTTC
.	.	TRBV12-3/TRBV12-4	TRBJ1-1	CASSLWHLNTEAFF	TGTGCCAGCAGTTTATGGCACTTGAACACTGAAGCTTTCTTT
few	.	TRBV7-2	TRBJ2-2	CASSLMRLKNTGELFF	TGTGCCAGCAGCTTAATGAGACTAAAAAACACCGGGGAGCTGTTTTTT